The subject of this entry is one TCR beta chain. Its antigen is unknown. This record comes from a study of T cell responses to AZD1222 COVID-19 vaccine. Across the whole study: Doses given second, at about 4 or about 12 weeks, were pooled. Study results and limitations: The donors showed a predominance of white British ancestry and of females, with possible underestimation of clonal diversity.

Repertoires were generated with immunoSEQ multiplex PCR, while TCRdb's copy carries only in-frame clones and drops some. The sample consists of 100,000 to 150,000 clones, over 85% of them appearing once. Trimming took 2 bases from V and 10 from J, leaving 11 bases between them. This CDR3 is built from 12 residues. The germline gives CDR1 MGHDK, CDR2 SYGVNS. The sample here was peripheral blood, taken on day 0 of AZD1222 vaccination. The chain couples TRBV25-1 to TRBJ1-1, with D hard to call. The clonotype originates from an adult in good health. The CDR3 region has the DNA TGTGCCAGCAGTGAAGACGGGGTCGGAGCTTTCTTT. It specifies CASSEDGVGAFF.